The entry below describes one TCR beta chain. This sample is part of a study of cytomegalovirus exposure and HLA in healthy donors. Use of 60 Vbeta and 13 Jbeta primers characterized the PCR. TCRdb's table, derived via immunoSEQ multiplex PCR, lists solely in-frame clones and lacks some. The data show over 100,000 clones, around three quarters seen once. Germline V gives CDR1 MDHEN, CDR2 SYDVKM. Losses at the gene ends were 2 bases for V and 6 bases for J; bases not matched to a gene: 6. This CDR3 has 15 residues. This sequence was found in a man aged 35-49 years in good health and CMV-seropositive. Sequenced sample: PBMCs. The chain employs TRBV28 and TRBJ2-1; TRBD1 agrees at 8 bases. The CDR3: CASSLRQGLGNEQFF. CDR3 in DNA: TGTGCCAGCAGTTTAAGACAGGGGCTCGGCAATGAGCAGTTCTTC.